This record looks at one TCR beta chain sequence and its context. Being one base from a much bigger clone, this may be a read error. This sample is part of a study of spatial heterogeneity in lung cancer. TCRdb reprocessed the 5' RACE reads via MiXCR and lists one record per CDR3 protein. The repertoire consists of some 25,000 distinct CDR3 sequences, with approximately 4.8% occurring once and the leading ten covering approximately 4.7%. This sample's time point: sample taken at primary tumor resection. In germline, CDR1 is MDHEN, CDR2 SYDVKM. The CDR3 sequence is 12 residues long. The origin of this receptor is a male donor with early-stage non-small cell lung cancer. The rearrangement uses TRBV28 and TRBJ1-1; no reliable D call. The sequencing here drew on PBMCs, taken at surgery. The CDR3 protein is CASSPATAEVFF. CDR3 in DNA: TGTGCCAGCAGCCCGGCTACAGCGGAAGTTTTCTTT. Full variable domain (outside the CDR3, taken from reference TRBV28 and TRBJ1-1): DVKVTQSSRYLVKRTGEKVFLECVQDMDHENMFWYRQDPGLGLRLIYFSYDVKMKEKGDIPEGYSVSREKKERFSLILESASTNQTSMYLCASSPATAEVFFGQGTRLTVV.